The next 32 T cell receptor beta chains were all read from a single sample in a study of blood T cells in healthy people across ages. Primed by a sample-barcoded 5' primer and a J-beta primer mix, a second PCR proceeded for about 6 to 12 cycles. TCRdb redid the calling of the 5' RACE reads with MiXCR, one entry per CDR3 protein. Here the sample spans 920,000 or so distinct CDR3 sequences, 45% being singletons. The specimen was blood. The receptors were gathered from a woman aged 55-75 years in good health.

Only one count was recorded for this clonotype. One junction end disagrees with the germline gene, perhaps due to a read error. The chain has TRBV14 and TRBJ2-3, with D tentatively TRBD1 (6 bases). Germline CDR1 reads SGHDN; CDR2 reads FVKESK. This CDR3 is built from 14 residues. The CDR3 region has the DNA TGTGCCCGCAGCCAAGATCGGCAGGGGAGTACGCAGTATTTT. Encoded protein: CARSQDRQGSTQYF.

This clonotype occurred a few times. The chain combines TRBV6-5 with TRBJ2-3; D is perhaps TRBD2 (6 bases). In germline, CDR1 is MNHEY, CDR2 SVGAGI. CDR3 length equals 15 residues. The V end lost 2 bases, the J end lost 6 bases, and 15 bases lay between the germline ends. CDR3 nucleotides: TGTGCCAGCAGTTACGGGGGAGGCCCCACGGATACGCAGTATTTT. Amino acids: CASSYGGGPTDTQYF.

The V and J genes are TRBV12-3 or TRBV12-4 and TRBJ1-1; D call uncertain. V lost 6 bases and J 6 bases, leaving 11 bases between the germline ends. The CDR3 sequence is 12 residues long. DNA of the CDR3: TGTGCCAGCAGCCGCGTAGTGTCTGAAGCTTTCTTT. This encodes CASSRVVSEAFF.

The chain links TRBV4-2 to TRBJ2-2; perhaps TRBD2 as D (6 bases). Germline CDR1 and CDR2: LGHNA and YNFKEQ. V lost 4 bases and J 12 bases, leaving 18 bases between the germline ends. This CDR3 spans 14 amino acids. The CDR3 DNA follows: TGTGCCAGCAGCCCTGTCCGGGGGAGTATGAAGCTGTTTTTT. This encodes CASSPVRGSMKLFF.

This clonotype turned up a few times. V is TRBV9 and J is TRBJ2-1; D ambiguous. The CDR3 runs 13 residues. V was shortened by 6 bases and J by 6 bases, with 13 bases between the two germline ends. From germline, CDR1 is SGDLS and CDR2 YYNGEE. The CDR3 reads CASNGQNTNEQFF. Written as DNA, the CDR3 is TGTGCCAGCAACGGGCAGAACACCAATGAGCAGTTCTTC.

A few counts support this clonotype. The V and J genes are TRBV6-1 and TRBJ2-5; 14 bases map to TRBD2. The germline V gene has CDR1 MNHNS and CDR2 SASEGT. Germline trimming cut 6 bases from V and 2 bases from J; bases unmatched to any gene: 5. The CDR3 is 16 amino acids. The CDR3 region has the DNA TGTGCCAGCAGCTTTGGGACTAGCGGGAGTCAAGAGACCCAGTACTTC. Translated: CASSFGTSGSQETQYF.

The chain recombines TRBV19 with TRBJ2-1, with 7 positions matching TRBD2. Germline V gene data show CDR1 as LNHDA and CDR2 as SQIVND (reference sequence). The V gene end was trimmed by 8 bases and the J gene end by 3 bases; junction bases not matched to a gene: 10. The CDR3 contains 15 residues. The CDR3 loop is CASALAGAVYNEQFF. The DNA for the CDR3 is TGTGCCAGTGCTCTGGCGGGAGCGGTCTACAATGAGCAGTTCTTC.

DNA of the CDR3: TGCAGCGTTGGCGGGACAGGGGGCAGGTTCACTGAAGCTTTCTTT. It encodes CSVGGTGGRFTEAFF. The chain couples TRBV29-1 to TRBJ1-1, with 12 bases fitting TRBD1. The CDR3 totals 15 residues. Losses at the gene ends were 4 bases for V and 4 bases for J; bases not matched to a gene: 7. The V gene's germline CDR1 is SQVTM and CDR2 ANQGSEA. Full variable domain (remainder filled in from reference TRBV29-1 and TRBJ1-1): SAVISQKPSRDICQRGTSLTIQCQVDSQVTMMFWYRQQPGQSLTLIATANQGSEATYESGFVIDKFPISRPNLTFSTLTVSNMSPEDSSIYLCSVGGTGGRFTEAFFGQGTRLTVV.

A few counts support this clonotype. The chain recombines TRBV6-2 or TRBV6-3 with TRBJ2-5; the D is unclear. The DNA end lines up better with TRBJ2-7; the J call may be wrong. This CDR3 is 14 amino acids long. Germline CDR1 and CDR2: MNHEY and SVGEGT. DNA of the CDR3: TGTGCCAGCAGTTACTCGACGGGTTTCTACGAGCAGTACTTC. The encoded protein is CASSYSTGFYEQYF.

The chain is built from TRBV7-9 and TRBJ2-1, with 9 positions matching TRBD2. Per the germline V gene, CDR1 is SEHNR and CDR2 is FQNEAQ (reference sequence). Losses at the gene ends were 0 bases for V and 6 bases for J; bases not matched to a gene: 0. The CDR3 covers 14 residues. The CDR3 region is CASSLAGLANEQFF. The CDR3 DNA reads TGTGCCAGCAGCTTAGCGGGACTAGCCAATGAGCAGTTCTTC.

The chain recombines TRBV6-5 with TRBJ2-5; TRBD1 agrees at 10 bases. The CDR3 has 21 residues. CDR1 is MNHEY, CDR2 SVGAGI, per germline. V shed 0 bases and J 2 bases; nucleotides not matched to a gene: 18. CDR3 amino acids: CASSYSRGTGARLASQETQYF. CDR3 coding DNA: TGTGCCAGCAGTTACTCGAGGGGGACAGGGGCCCGACTAGCGAGTCAAGAGACCCAGTACTTC.

This clonotype was seen just once. The genes are TRBV6-5 and TRBJ1-2; D remains unclear. Between the trimmed V and J ends, which lost 5 bases and 5 bases, there was a span of 12 bases. Germline V CDR1 and CDR2: MNHEY, SVGAGI. The CDR3 has 13 amino acids. The CDR3 DNA is TGTGCCAGCAGTGACTACAGTGGATATGGCTACACCTTC. Its translation is CASSDYSGYGYTF.

The chain has TRBV15 and TRBJ1-1; D perhaps matches TRBD1 (6 bases). The CDR3 sequence is 13 residues long. The germline V gene has CDR1 LNHNV and CDR2 YYDKDF (reference sequence). Trimming shortened V by 4 bases and J by 4 bases, and 10 bases separated the two germline ends. The CDR3 DNA sequence: TGTGCCACCAGCATACTACAGGGCACTGAAGCTTTCTTT. Protein product: CATSILQGTEAFF.

This clonotype was seen a few times. This sequence joins TRBV20-1 and TRBJ2-5; D may be TRBD1 or TRBD2 (5 bases each). This CDR3 region has 15 residues. The V gene's germline CDR1 is DFQATT and CDR2 SNEGSKA (reference sequence). Trimming stripped 3 bases from V and 1 base from J, with 15 bases between. The chain's CDR3 is CSASRRTGGQETQYF. For the CDR3, the DNA is TGCAGTGCTAGTCGCCGAACAGGAGGCCAAGAGACCCAGTACTTC.

This clonotype was observed at least ten times. This chain uses TRBV6-2 or TRBV6-3 with TRBJ2-1; D is ambiguous. CDR3 size: 12 residues. In germline, CDR1 is MNHEY, CDR2 SVGEGT. The V end was cut by 2 bases, the J end by 3 bases, with 2 bases between. The CDR3 sequence is CASSYNYNEQFF. In DNA form, the CDR3 reads TGTGCCAGCAGTTACAACTACAATGAGCAGTTCTTC.

This clonotype occurred many times. The chain is built from TRBV29-1 and TRBJ2-3; no reliable D call. The CDR3 runs 11 residues. The V gene's germline CDR1 is SQVTM and CDR2 ANQGSEA. V gave up 7 bases and J gave up 2 bases, with 7 bases separating them. CDR3 coding DNA: TGCAGCGAGGCATCCACAGATACGCAGTATTTT. This sequence encodes CSEASTDTQYF.

This rearrangement joins TRBV20-1 to TRBJ1-1, with 8 bases lining up with TRBD1. Germline V gene sequence: CDR1 DFQATT, CDR2 SNEGSKA (reference sequence). After removal of 5 bases from V and 1 base from J, the junction contained 12 bases not matched to a gene. CDR3 length equals 16 residues. The DNA for the CDR3 is TGCAGTGCTGAAGACAGGGGCCACCCCAAGAACACTGAAGCTTTCTTT. As protein: CSAEDRGHPKNTEAFF.

A single count supports this clonotype. This chain connects TRBV12-3 or TRBV12-4 to TRBJ1-2; no clear D gene. The CDR3 runs 13 residues. V lost 7 bases and J 6 bases, leaving 15 bases between the germline ends. CDR3 DNA: TGTGCCAGCACTCCCGGTGGCTTCCATGGCTACACCTTC. This codes for CASTPGGFHGYTF.

This clonotype was detected a few times. The chain is built from TRBV29-1 and TRBJ1-2; D gene unclear. The V and J ends lost 2 bases and 8 bases respectively, with 9 bases between them. The V gene's germline CDR1 is SQVTM and CDR2 ANQGSEA. The CDR3 runs 11 residues. The CDR3 DNA is TGCAGCGTTGAAACGGGCAGGGGCTACACCTTC. Translated: CSVETGRGYTF. Full variable domain (remainder filled in from reference TRBV29-1 and TRBJ1-2): SAVISQKPSRDICQRGTSLTIQCQVDSQVTMMFWYRQQPGQSLTLIATANQGSEATYESGFVIDKFPISRPNLTFSTLTVSNMSPEDSSIYLCSVETGRGYTFGSGTRLTVV.

The chain is built from TRBV20-1 and TRBJ2-3; D is tentatively TRBD1 or TRBD2 (5 bases each). The CDR3 consists of 16 residues. Between the trimmed V and J ends, which lost 1 base and 2 bases, there was a span of 16 bases. Germline loops: CDR1 DFQATT, CDR2 SNEGSKA (reference sequence). CDR3 sequence: CSARVPGTTNTDTQYF. Written as DNA, the CDR3 is TGCAGTGCTAGAGTTCCCGGGACGACTAACACAGATACGCAGTATTTT.

This chain joins TRBV20-1 and TRBJ2-1; D gene unclear. Trimming stripped 2 bases from V and 7 bases from J, with 9 bases between. The CDR3 is 12 amino acids. Germline V gene data show CDR1 as DFQATT and CDR2 as SNEGSKA (reference sequence). The CDR3: CSARIMRNEQFF. CDR3 sequence (DNA): TGCAGTGCTAGAATCATGAGGAATGAGCAGTTCTTC.

This chain uses TRBV5-1 with TRBJ2-1; 8 bases are shared with TRBD1. Trimming took 4 bases from V and 5 from J; bases not matched to a gene: 5. The germline gives CDR1 SGHRS, CDR2 YFSETQ. The length of the CDR3 is 14 residues. This chain's CDR3 is CASSQGAGNNEQFF. The CDR3 DNA follows: TGCGCCAGCAGCCAGGGGGCGGGAAACAATGAGCAGTTCTTC.

This clonotype was seen a single time. This sequence joins TRBV27 and TRBJ2-5; TRBD1 aligns across 8 bases. J was trimmed by 4 bases and V by 6 bases; bases with no gene match: 4. The germline gives CDR1 MNHEY, CDR2 SMNVEV (reference sequence). CDR3 length: 13 amino acids. CDR3 DNA sequence: TGTGCCAGCAGGGCTGACAGGGGAGAGACCCAGTACTTC. It encodes CASRADRGETQYF.

This clonotype was seen a handful of times. The chain employs TRBV29-1 and TRBJ2-7; the match to TRBD2 covers 12 bases. Looked up from germline, CDR1 is SQVTM and CDR2 is ANQGSEA. The length of the CDR3 is 15 residues. After removal of 4 bases from V and 7 bases from J, the junction contained 11 bases not matched to a gene. CDR3 DNA: TGCAGCGTTGCCGGTGGGCTAGCGGGAGGGGATGAGCAGTACTTC. Its translation is CSVAGGLAGGDEQYF.

The table lists this clonotype with a count of one. J is TRBJ2-7 and V is TRBV15; D tentatively fits TRBD1 or TRBD2 (5 bases each). The V and J ends lost 2 bases and 0 bases respectively, with 14 bases between them. CDR1 LNHNV and CDR2 YYDKDF come from the germline V gene (reference sequence). The CDR3 is made up of 16 amino acids. CDR3 DNA: TGTGCCACCAGCAGACCCGTCGGGACGGACTCCTACGAGCAGTACTTC. This codes for CATSRPVGTDSYEQYF.

This clonotype was counted between two and nine times. Compared with germline, one end of the junction differs, possibly owing to a read error. The CDR3 sequence: CASSDQEGMGNERFF. The DNA for the CDR3 is TGCGCCAGCAGCGACCAGGAAGGGATGGGGAATGAGCGGTTCTTC. This chain connects TRBV4-1 to TRBJ2-1; no definite D call. The CDR3 contains 15 residues. The germline gives CDR1 MGHRA, CDR2 YSYEKL.

The rearrangement uses TRBV15 and TRBJ1-1; D not resolved. The CDR3 contains 15 residues. Trimming pared 0 bases from V and 2 bases from J, leaving 10 bases between. Germline V CDR1 and CDR2: LNHNV, YYDKDF (reference sequence). The CDR3, as DNA: TGTGCCACCAGCAGAGATCCCATACACAACACTGAAGCTTTCTTT. This sequence encodes CATSRDPIHNTEAFF.

The chain has TRBV11-3 and TRBJ2-1; D is unclear. V lost 5 bases, J lost 5 bases, and 10 bases lay in between. Germline CDR1 is SGHNT and CDR2 is YENEEA. The CDR3 extends over 13 amino acids. The CDR3 nucleotides are TGTGCCAGCAGCCAAATTAACGACAATGAGCAGTTCTTC. Its translation is CASSQINDNEQFF.

V is TRBV29-1 and J is TRBJ2-5; 13 bases are a match to TRBD2. The CDR3 covers 14 residues. Germline V lookup: CDR1 SQVTM, CDR2 ANQGSEA. The V segment lost 6 bases and the J segment 11 bases; nucleotides outside the gene matches: 12. The CDR3 nucleotides read TGCAGCGTCTGGACTAGCGGGAGTCAGGATGAGCAGTACTTC. This translates into CSVWTSGSQDEQYF.

In its sample, this clonotype was seen a few times. The V and J genes are TRBV29-1 and TRBJ2-5; D not certain. Germline V gives CDR1 SQVTM, CDR2 ANQGSEA. The V end was cut by 4 bases, the J end by 4 bases, with 10 bases between. The CDR3 runs to 12 residues. The chain's CDR3 is CSVASLVETQYF. CDR3 DNA sequence: TGCAGCGTTGCATCTCTAGTAGAGACCCAGTACTTC.

This clonotype was counted ten times or more. V usage is TRBV20-1 and J usage is TRBJ2-7; D unclear. This CDR3 contains 12 residues. CDR1 and CDR2 (germline): DFQATT, SNEGSKA (reference sequence). The germline V and J ends were trimmed by 2 bases and 2 bases, with 7 bases remaining between them. CDR3 DNA: TGCAGTGCTAGATACGACACCTACGAGCAGTACTTC. Protein sequence: CSARYDTYEQYF.

This clonotype was detected a few times. The gene calls are TRBV7-2 and TRBJ2-1; D ambiguous. From germline, CDR1 is SGHTA and CDR2 FQGNSA. V lost 1 base and J lost 8, with 12 bases in between. This CDR3 region has 14 residues. The CDR3 is CASSLGTFGDEQFF. The CDR3, as DNA: TGTGCCAGCAGCTTAGGAACATTTGGGGATGAGCAGTTCTTC.